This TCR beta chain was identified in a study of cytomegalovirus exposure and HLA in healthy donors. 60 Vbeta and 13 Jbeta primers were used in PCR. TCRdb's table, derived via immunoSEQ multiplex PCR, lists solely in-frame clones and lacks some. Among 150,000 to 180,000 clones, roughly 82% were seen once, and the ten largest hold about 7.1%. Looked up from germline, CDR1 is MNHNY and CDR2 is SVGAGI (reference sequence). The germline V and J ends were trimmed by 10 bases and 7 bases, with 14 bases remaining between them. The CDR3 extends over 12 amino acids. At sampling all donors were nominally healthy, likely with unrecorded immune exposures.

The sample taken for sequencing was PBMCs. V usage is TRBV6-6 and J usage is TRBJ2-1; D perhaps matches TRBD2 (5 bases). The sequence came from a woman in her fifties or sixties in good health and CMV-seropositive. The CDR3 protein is CATDLGWNEQFF. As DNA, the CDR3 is TGTGCCACGGACTTGGGCTGGAATGAGCAGTTCTTC.